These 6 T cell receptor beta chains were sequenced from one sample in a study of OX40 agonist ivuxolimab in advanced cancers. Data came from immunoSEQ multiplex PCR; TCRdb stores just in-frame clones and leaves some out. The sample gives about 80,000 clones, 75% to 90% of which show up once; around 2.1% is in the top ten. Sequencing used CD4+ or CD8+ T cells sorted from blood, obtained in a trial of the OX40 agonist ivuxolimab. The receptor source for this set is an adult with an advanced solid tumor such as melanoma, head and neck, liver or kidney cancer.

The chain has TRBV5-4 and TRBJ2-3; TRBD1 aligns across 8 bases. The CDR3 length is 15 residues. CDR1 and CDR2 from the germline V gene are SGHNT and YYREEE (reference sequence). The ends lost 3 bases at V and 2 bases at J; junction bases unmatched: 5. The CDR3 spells CASSSPGQVTDTQYF. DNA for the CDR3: TGTGCCAGCAGCTCGCCGGGACAGGTCACAGATACGCAGTATTTT.

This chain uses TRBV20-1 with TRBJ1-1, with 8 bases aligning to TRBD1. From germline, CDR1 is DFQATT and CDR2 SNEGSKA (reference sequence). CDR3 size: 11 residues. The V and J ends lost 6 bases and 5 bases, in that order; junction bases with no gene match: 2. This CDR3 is CSATGGTEAFF. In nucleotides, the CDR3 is TGCAGTGCCACAGGGGGAACTGAAGCTTTCTTT.

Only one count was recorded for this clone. Here the CDR3 reads CASGFNQETQYF. CDR3 nucleotide sequence: TGTGCTAGTGGTTTTAACCAAGAGACCCAGTACTTC. This rearrangement joins TRBV12-5 to TRBJ2-5; D unresolved. The length of the CDR3 is 12 residues. Looked up from germline, CDR1 is LGHNT and CDR2 is FRNRAP. The V end lost 3 bases, the J end lost 0 bases, and 2 bases lay between the germline ends.

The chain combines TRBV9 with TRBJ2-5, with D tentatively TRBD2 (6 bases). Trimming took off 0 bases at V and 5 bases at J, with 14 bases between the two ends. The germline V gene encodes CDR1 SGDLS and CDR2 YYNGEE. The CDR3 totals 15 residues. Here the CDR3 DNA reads TGTGCCAGCAGCGTAGAGGGAGGACTCTTGGAGACCCAGTACTTC. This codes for CASSVEGGLLETQYF.

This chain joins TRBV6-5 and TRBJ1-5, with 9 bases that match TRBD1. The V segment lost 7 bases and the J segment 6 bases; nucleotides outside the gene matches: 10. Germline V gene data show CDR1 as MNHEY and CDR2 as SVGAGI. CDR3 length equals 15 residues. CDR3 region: CASKTGTGLGQPQHF. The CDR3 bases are TGTGCCAGCAAAACCGGGACAGGGCTGGGTCAGCCCCAGCATTTT.

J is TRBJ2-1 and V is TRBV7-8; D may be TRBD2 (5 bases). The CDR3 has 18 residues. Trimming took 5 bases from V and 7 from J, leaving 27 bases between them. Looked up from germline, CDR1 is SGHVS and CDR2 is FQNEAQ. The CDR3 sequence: CASSPRQVLVALANEQFF. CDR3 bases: TGTGCCAGCAGCCCCCGCCAGGTACTAGTAGCATTGGCGAATGAGCAGTTCTTC.